This TCR beta chain derives from a study of T cells in Graves' hyperthyroidism and ophthalmopathy. Study summary: Specimen type is peripheral blood, collected at initial diagnosis prior to any treatment. Regarding the study as a whole: Ophthalmopathy was separated from stable hyperthyroidism by a 13 V-J model.

Researchers amplified the TCR beta CDR3 regions from RNA transcripts. The TCR CDR3 was amplified in a first-round RT-PCR using the HTBI primer set. TCRdb reprocessed the multiplex PCR reads with MiXCR, giving one entry per CDR3 protein. The sample records 640,000 or so distinct CDR3 sequences, under 15% being singletons. For ophthalmopathy patients, the Clinical Activity Score was at least 3 and the NOSPECS grade at least 4; duration was under 3 months. The CDR3 loop spans 13 amino acids. V was clipped by 5 bases and J by 6 bases, with 12 bases between them. CDR1 is MDHEN, CDR2 SYDVKM, per germline. This clonotype showed up just a few times. Its antigen is still unknown.

The TCR comes from a woman aged 40 to 50 with Graves' ophthalmopathy. Sequencing was performed on blood. J is TRBJ2-3 and V is TRBV28; maybe TRBD1 (5 bases). The CDR3 bases are TGTGCCAGCAGTGCCTCGACAGCGGATACGCAGTATTTT. Translated, it gives CASSASTADTQYF.